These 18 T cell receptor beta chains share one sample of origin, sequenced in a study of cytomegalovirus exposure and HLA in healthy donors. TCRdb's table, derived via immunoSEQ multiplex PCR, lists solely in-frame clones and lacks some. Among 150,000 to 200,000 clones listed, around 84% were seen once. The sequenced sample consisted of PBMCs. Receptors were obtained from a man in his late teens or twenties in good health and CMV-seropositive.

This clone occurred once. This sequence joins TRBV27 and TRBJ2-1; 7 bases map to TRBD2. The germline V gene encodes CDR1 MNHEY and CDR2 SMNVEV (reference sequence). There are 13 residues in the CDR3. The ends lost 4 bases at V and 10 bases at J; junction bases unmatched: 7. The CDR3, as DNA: TGTGCCAGCAGTTCTGGGGTTAGCGGGGAGCAGTTCTTC. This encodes CASSSGVSGEQFF.

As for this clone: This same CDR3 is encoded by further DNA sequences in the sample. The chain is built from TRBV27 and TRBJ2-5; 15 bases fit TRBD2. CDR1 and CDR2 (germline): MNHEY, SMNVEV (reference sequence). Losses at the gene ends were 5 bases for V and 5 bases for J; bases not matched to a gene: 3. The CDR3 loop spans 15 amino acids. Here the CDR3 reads CASSPGLAGGETQYF. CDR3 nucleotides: TGTGCCAGCAGTCCGGGACTAGCGGGAGGCGAGACCCAGTACTTC.

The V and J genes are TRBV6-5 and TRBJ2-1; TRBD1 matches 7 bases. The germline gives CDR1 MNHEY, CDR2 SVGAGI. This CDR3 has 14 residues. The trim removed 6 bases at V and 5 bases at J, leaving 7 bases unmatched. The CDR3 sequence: CASSLPGQHNEQFF. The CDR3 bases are TGTGCCAGCAGCCTCCCGGGACAGCACAATGAGCAGTTCTTC.

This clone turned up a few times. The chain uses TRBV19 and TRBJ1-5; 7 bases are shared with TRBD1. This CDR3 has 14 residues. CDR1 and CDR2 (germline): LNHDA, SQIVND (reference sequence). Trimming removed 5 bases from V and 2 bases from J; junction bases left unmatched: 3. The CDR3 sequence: CASSGTGGNQPQHF. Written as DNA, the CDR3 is TGTGCCAGTAGTGGAACAGGGGGCAATCAGCCCCAGCATTTT.

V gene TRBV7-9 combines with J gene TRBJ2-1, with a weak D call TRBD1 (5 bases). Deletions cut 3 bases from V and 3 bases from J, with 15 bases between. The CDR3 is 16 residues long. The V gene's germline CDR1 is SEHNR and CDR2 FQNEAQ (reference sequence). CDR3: CASSFRQGNNYNEQFF. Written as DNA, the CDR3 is TGTGCCAGCAGCTTCCGGCAGGGTAATAACTACAATGAGCAGTTCTTC.

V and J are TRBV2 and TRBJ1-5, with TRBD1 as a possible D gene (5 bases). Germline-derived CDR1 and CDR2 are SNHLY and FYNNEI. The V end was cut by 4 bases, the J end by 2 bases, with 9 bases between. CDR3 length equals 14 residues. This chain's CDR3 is CASSADSRNQPQHF. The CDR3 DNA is TGTGCCAGCAGTGCAGACAGTCGCAATCAGCCCCAGCATTTT.

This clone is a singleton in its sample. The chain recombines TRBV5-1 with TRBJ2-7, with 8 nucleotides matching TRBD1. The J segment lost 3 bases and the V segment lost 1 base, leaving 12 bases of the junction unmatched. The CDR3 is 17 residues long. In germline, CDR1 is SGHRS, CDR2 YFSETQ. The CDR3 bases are TGCGCCAGCAGCTTGTCCCCTATGACAGGGGTCGGCTACGAGCAGTACTTC. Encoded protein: CASSLSPMTGVGYEQYF.

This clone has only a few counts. The CDR3 protein is CASSLKAQRAEAFF. CDR3 bases: TGTGCCAGCAGCTTAAAGGCTCAACGGGCTGAAGCTTTCTTT. The chain links TRBV11-1 to TRBJ1-1, with D unresolved. Trimming took 2 bases from V and 6 from J, leaving 13 bases between them. CDR3 length: 14 residues. Germline CDR1 and CDR2: SGHAT and FQDESV (reference sequence).

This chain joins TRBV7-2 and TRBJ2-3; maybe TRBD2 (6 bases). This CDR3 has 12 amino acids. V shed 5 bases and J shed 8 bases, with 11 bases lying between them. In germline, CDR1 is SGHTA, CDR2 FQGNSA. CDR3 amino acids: CASSAPGGTQYF. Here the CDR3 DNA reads TGTGCCAGCAGCGCCCCCGGGGGTACGCAGTATTTT.

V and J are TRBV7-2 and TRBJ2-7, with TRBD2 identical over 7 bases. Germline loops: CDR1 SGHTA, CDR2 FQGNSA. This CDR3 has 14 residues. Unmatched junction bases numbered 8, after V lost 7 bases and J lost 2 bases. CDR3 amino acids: CASTLGREPYEQYF. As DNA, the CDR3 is TGTGCCAGCACCTTGGGGCGGGAGCCCTACGAGCAGTACTTC.

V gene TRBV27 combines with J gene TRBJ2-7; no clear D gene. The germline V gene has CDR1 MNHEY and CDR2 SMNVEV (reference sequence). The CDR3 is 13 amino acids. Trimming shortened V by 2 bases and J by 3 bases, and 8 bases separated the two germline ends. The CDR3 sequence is CASSLGGVYEQYF. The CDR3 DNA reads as TGTGCCAGCAGTTTAGGCGGAGTCTACGAGCAGTACTTC.

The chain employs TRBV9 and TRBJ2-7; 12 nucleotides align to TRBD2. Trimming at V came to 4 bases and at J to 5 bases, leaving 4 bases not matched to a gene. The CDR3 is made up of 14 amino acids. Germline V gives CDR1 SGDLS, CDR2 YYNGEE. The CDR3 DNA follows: TGTGCCAGCAGCATGACTAGCGGGAGCCACGAGCAGTACTTC. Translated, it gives CASSMTSGSHEQYF.

The CDR3 region has the DNA TGTGCCACCAGTGTAGCGGGAGGGTTCGGGGAGCTGTTTTTT. Translated: CATSVAGGFGELFF. The chain joins TRBV15 to TRBJ2-2, with TRBD2 matching over 11 bases. Trimming cost V 6 bases and J 7 bases; bases outside gene matches: 4. This CDR3 has 14 amino acids. Germline values: CDR1 LNHNV, CDR2 YYDKDF (reference sequence).

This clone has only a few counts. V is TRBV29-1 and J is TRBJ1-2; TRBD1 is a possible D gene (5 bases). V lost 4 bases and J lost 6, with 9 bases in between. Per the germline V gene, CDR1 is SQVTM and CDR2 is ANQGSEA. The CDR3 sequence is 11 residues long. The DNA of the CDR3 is TGCAGCGTTGCCAGGGTCCATGGCTACACCTTC. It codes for CSVARVHGYTF.

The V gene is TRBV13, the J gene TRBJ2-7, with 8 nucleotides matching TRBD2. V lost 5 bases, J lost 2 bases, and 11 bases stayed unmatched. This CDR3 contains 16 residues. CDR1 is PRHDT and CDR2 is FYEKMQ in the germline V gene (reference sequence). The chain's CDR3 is CASSGGTGTSTYEQYF. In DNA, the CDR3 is TGTGCCAGCAGCGGGGGTACCGGGACTAGTACCTACGAGCAGTACTTC. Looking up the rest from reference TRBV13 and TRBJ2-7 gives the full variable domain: AAGVIQSPRHLIKEKRETATLKCYPIPRHDTVYWYQQGPGQDPQFLISFYEKMQSDKGSIPDRFSAQQFSDYHSELNMSSLELGDSALYFCASSGGTGTSTYEQYFGPGTRLTVT.

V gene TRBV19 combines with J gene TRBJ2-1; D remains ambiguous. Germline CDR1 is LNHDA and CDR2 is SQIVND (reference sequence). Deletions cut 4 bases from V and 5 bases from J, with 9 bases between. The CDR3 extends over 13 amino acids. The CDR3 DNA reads TGTGCCAGTAGTACCAGTCGGGACAATGAGCAGTTCTTC. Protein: CASSTSRDNEQFF.

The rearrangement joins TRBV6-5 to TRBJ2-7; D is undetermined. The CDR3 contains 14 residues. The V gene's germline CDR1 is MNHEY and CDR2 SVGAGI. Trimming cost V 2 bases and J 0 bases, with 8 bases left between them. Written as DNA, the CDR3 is TGTGCCAGCAGTTACGGTCCGAGCTCCTACGAGCAGTACTTC. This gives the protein CASSYGPSSYEQYF.

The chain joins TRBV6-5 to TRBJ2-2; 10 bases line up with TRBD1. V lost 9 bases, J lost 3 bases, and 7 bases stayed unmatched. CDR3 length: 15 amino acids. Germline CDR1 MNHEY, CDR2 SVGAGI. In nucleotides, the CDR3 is TGTGCCAGTCGGAGGGGGACAGGGGACACCGGGGAGCTGTTTTTT. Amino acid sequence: CASRRGTGDTGELFF.